This T cell receptor (beta chain) is drawn from a study of cytomegalovirus exposure and HLA in healthy donors. Notes on the study in general: Analysis performed later showed TCR beta chains linked to HLA being more clonally expanded than equally common others.

CDR1 MRHNA and CDR2 SNTAGT come from the germline V gene. J gave up 6 bases and V 3 bases, and 4 bases lay outside the gene matches. The CDR3 is 15 amino acids. Primers: 60 Vbeta forward and 13 Jbeta reverse. Some clones are missing from TCRdb's copy, which holds only in-frame ones; the method was immunoSEQ multiplex PCR. This sample has approximately 170,000 clones; 85% occur once, and the top ten carry 1%. Worth noting for this clone: What it binds is not known.

The receptor was derived from a boy aged 2 to 9 in good health and CMV-seronegative. This chain uses TRBV6-4 with TRBJ2-3; 12 nucleotides align to TRBD2. Sequences were obtained from PBMCs. For the CDR3, the DNA is TGTGCCAGCAGTGATCTAGCGGGGGGGCTGGATACGCAGTATTTT. Its protein is CASSDLAGGLDTQYF.